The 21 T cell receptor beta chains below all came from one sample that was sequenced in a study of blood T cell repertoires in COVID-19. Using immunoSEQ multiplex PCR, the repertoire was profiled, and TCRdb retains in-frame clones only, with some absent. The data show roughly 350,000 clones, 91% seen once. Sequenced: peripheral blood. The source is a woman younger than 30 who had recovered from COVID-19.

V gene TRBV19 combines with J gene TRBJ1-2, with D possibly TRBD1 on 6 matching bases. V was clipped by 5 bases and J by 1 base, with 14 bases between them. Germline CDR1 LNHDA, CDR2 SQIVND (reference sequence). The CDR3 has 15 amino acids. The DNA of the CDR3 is TGTGCCAGTAGTTTACAGGGTAAACGTAACTATGGCTACACCTTC. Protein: CASSLQGKRNYGYTF.

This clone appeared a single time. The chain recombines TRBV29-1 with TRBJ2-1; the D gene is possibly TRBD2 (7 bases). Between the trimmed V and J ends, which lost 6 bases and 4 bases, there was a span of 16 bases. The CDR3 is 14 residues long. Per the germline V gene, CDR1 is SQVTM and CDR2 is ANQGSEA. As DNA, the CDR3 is TGCAGCGTGACAGGCGAGCGGGGATACAATGAGCAGTTCTTC. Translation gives CSVTGERGYNEQFF.

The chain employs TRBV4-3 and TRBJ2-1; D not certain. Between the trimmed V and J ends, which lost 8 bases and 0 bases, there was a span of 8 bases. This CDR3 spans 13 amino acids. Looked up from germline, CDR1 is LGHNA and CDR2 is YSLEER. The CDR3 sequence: CASGDYSYNEQFF. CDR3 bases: TGCGCCAGCGGAGATTACTCCTACAATGAGCAGTTCTTC.

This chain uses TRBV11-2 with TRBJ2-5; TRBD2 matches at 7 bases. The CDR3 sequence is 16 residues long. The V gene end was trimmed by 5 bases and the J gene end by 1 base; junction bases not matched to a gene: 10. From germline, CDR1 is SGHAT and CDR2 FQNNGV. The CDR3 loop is CASSPGGLAVQETQYF. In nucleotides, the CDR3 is TGTGCCAGCAGCCCCGGCGGGCTAGCGGTCCAAGAGACCCAGTACTTC.

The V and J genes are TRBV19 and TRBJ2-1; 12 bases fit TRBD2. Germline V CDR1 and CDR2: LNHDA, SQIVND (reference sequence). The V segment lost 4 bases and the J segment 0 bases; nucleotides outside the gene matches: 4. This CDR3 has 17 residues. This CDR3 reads CASSRLAGDPSYNEQFF. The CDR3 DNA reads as TGTGCCAGTAGTAGACTAGCGGGGGATCCCTCCTACAATGAGCAGTTCTTC.

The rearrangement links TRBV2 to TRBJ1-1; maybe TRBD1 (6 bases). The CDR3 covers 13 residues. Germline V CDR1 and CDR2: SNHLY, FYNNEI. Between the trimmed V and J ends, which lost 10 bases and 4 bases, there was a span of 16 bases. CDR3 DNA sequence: TGTGCCATCGGGGGGGGCCACTTCACTGAAGCTTTCTTT. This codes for CAIGGGHFTEAFF. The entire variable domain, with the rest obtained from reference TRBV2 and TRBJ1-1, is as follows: EPEVTQTPSHQVTQMGQEVILRCVPISNHLYFYWYRQILGQKVEFLVSFYNNEISEKSEIFDDQFSVERPDGSNFTLKIRSTKLEDSAMYFCAIGGGHFTEAFFGQGTRLTVV.

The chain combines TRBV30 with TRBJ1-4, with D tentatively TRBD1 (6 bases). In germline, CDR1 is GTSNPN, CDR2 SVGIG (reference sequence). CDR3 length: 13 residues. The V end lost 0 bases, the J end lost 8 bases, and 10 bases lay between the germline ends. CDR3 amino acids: CAWSVLQGEKLFF. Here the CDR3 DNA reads TGTGCCTGGAGTGTACTCCAGGGGGAAAAACTGTTTTTT.

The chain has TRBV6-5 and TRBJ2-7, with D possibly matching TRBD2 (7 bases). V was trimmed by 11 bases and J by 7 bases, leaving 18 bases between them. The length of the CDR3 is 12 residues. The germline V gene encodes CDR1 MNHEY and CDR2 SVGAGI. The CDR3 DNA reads TGTGCCGGGGGGGCCCACGGAGATGAGCAGTACGTC. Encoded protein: CAGGAHGDEQYV.

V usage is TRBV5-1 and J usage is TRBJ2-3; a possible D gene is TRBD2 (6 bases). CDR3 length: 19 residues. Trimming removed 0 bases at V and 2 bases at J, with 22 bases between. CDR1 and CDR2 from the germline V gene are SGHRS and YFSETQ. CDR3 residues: CASSLGGVGSREPTDTQYF. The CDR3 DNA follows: TGCGCCAGCAGCTTGGGCGGGGTCGGCTCCCGAGAACCCACAGATACGCAGTATTTT.

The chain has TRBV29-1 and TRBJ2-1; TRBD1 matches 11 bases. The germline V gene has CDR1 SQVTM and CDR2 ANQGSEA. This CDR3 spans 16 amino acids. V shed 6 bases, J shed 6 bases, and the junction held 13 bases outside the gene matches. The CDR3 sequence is CSVWTGGAWGANEQFF. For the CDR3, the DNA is TGCAGCGTCTGGACAGGGGGCGCCTGGGGGGCCAATGAGCAGTTCTTC.

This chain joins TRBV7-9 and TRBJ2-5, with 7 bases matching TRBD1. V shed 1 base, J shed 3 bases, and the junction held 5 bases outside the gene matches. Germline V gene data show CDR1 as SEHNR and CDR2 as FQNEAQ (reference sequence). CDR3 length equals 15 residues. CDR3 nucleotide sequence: TGTGCCAGCAGCTTAGAGGGTCAGGGGGAAGAGACCCAGTACTTC. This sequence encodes CASSLEGQGEETQYF.

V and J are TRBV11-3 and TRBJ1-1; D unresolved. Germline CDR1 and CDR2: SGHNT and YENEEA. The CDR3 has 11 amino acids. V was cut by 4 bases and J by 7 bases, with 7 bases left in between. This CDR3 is CASSSDIEAFF. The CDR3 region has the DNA TGTGCCAGCAGCTCCGACATTGAAGCTTTCTTT.

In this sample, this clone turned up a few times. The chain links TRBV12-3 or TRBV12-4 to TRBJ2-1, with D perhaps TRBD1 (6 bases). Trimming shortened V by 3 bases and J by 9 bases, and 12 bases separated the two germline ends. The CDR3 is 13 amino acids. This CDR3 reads CASSLGQWGEQFF. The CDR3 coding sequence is TGTGCCAGCAGTTTGGGACAATGGGGTGAGCAGTTCTTC.

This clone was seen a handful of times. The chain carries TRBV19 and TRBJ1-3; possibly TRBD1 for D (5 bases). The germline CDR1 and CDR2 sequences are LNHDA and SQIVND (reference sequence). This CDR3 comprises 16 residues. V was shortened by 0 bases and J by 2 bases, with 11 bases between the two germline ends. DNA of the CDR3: TGTGCCAGTAGTATAGACAGGGTTTTAGCTGGAAACACCATATATTTT. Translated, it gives CASSIDRVLAGNTIYF.

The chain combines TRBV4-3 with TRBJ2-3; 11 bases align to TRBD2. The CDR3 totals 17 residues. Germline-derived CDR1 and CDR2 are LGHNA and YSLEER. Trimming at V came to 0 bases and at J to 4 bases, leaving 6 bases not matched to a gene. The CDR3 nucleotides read TGCGCCAGCAGCCAAGATCATGGACTAGCGGGCCCAGATACGCAGTATTTT. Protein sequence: CASSQDHGLAGPDTQYF.

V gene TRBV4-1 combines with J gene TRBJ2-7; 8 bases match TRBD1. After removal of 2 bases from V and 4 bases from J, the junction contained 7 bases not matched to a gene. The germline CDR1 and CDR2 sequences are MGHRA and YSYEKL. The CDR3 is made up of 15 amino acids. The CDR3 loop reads CASSQRTGILYEQYV. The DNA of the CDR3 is TGCGCCAGCAGCCAACGGACAGGGATCCTTTACGAGCAGTACGTC.

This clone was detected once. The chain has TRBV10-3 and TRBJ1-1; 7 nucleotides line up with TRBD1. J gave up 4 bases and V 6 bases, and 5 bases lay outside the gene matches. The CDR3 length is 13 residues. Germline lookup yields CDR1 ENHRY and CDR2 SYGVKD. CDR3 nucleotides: TGTGCCATCAGGACAGGGTTGGGCACTGAAGCTTTCTTT. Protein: CAIRTGLGTEAFF.

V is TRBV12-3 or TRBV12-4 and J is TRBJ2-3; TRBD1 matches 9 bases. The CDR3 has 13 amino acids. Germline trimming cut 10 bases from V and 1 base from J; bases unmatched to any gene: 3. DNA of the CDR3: TGTGCCACCGGGGACAGGGGCACAGATACGCAGTATTTT. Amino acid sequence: CATGDRGTDTQYF.

The CDR3 nucleotides read TGCGCCAGCAGCTTGGCCGGTGGGGGCAGTGAGCAGTTCTTC. As protein: CASSLAGGGSEQFF. The rearrangement links TRBV5-1 to TRBJ2-1; TRBD1 might be the D (6 bases). V was shortened by 0 bases and J by 9 bases, with 13 bases between the two germline ends. This CDR3 has 14 residues. CDR1 SGHRS and CDR2 YFSETQ come from the germline V gene. The whole variable domain, filled in from reference TRBV5-1 and TRBJ2-1, reads KAGVTQTPRYLIKTRGQQVTLSCSPISGHRSVSWYQQTPGQGLQFLFEYFSETQRNKGNFPGRFSGRQFSNSRSEMNVSTLELGDSALYLCASSLAGGGSEQFFGPGTRLTVL.

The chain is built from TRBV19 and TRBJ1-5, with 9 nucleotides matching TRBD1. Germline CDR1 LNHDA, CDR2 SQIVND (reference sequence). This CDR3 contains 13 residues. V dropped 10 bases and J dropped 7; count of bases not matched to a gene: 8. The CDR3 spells CATVGQGGQPQHF. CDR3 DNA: TGTGCCACCGTGGGACAGGGTGGACAGCCCCAGCATTTT. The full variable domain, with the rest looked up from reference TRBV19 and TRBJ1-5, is DGGITQSPKYLFRKEGQNVTLSCEQNLNHDAMYWYRQDPGQGLRLIYYSQIVNDFQKGDIAEGYSVSREKKESFPLTVTSAQKNPTAFYLCATVGQGGQPQHFGDGTRLSIL.

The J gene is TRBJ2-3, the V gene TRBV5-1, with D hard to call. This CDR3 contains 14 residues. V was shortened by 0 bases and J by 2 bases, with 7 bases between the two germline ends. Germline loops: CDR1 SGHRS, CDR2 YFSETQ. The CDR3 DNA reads TGCGCCAGCAGCTTGGTTCTAGACACAGATACGCAGTATTTT. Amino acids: CASSLVLDTDTQYF.